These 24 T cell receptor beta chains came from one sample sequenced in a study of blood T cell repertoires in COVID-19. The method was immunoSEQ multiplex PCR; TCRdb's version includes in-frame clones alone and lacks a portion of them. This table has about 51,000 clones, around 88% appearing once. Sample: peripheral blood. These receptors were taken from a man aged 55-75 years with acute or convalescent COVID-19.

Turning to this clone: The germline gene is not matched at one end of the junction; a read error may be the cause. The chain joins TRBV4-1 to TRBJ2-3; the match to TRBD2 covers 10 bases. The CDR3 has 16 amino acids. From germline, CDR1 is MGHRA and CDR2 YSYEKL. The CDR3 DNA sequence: TGCGCCAGCAGCAAAGAGGCTAGCGGGAGATACGATACGCAGTATTTT. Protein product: CASSKEASGRYDTQYF.

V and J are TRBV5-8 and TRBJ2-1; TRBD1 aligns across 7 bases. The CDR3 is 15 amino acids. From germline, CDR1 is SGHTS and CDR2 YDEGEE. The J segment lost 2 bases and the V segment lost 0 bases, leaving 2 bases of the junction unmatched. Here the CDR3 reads CASSLGGGPYNEQFF. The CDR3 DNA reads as TGTGCCAGCAGCTTGGGAGGGGGCCCCTACAATGAGCAGTTCTTC. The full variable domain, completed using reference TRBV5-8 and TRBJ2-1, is EAGVTQSPTHLIKTRGQQATLRCSPISGHTSVYWYQQALGLGLQFLLWYDEGEERNRGNFPPRFSGRQFPNYSSELNVNALELEDSALYLCASSLGGGPYNEQFFGPGTRLTVL.

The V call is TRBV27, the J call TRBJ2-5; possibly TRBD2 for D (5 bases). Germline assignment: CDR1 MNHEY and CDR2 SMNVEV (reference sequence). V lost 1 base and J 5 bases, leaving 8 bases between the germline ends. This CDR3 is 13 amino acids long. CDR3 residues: CASSLYSGETQYF. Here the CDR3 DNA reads TGTGCCAGCAGTTTATACTCGGGGGAGACCCAGTACTTC.

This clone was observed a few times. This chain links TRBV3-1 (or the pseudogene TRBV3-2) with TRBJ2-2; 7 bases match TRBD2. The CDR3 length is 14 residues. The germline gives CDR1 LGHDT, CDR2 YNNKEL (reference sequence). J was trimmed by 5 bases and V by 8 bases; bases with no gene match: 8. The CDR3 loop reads CASEGGSWTGELFF. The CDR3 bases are TGTGCCAGCGAGGGCGGGAGCTGGACCGGGGAGCTGTTTTTT.

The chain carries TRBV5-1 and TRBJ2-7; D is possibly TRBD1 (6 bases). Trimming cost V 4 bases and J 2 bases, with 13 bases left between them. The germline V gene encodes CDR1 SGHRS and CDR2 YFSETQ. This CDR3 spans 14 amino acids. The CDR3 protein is CASSGSKGAYEQYF. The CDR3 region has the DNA TGCGCCAGCAGCGGCTCGAAGGGGGCCTACGAGCAGTACTTC. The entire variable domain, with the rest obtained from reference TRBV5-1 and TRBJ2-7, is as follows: KAGVTQTPRYLIKTRGQQVTLSCSPISGHRSVSWYQQTPGQGLQFLFEYFSETQRNKGNFPGRFSGRQFSNSRSEMNVSTLELGDSALYLCASSGSKGAYEQYFGPGTRLTVT.

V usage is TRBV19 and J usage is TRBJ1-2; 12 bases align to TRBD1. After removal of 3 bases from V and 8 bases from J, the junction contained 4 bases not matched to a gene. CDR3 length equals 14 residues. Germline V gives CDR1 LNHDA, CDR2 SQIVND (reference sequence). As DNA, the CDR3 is TGTGCCAGTAGTATGGGGACAGGGGGCTACGGCTACACCTTC. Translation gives CASSMGTGGYGYTF.

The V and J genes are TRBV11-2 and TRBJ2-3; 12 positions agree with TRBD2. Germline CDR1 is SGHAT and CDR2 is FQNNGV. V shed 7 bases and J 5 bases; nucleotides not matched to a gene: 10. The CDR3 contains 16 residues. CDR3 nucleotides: TGTGCCAGCAATCCCCTAGCGGGAGGGCCGAGAGATACGCAGTATTTT. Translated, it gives CASNPLAGGPRDTQYF.

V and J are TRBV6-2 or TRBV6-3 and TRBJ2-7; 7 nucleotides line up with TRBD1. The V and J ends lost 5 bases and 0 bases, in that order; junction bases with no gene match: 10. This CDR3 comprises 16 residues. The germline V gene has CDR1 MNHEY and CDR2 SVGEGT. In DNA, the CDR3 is TGTGCCAGCAGTCGCTCCTCCGGGACAGCCTCCTACGAGCAGTACTTC. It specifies CASSRSSGTASYEQYF.

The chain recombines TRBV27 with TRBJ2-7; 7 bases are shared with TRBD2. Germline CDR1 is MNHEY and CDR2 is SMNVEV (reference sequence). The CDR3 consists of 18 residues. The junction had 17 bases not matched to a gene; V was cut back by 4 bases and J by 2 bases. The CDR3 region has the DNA TGTGCCAGCAGTTATGCCTCGGGAGGATCTAGCCTCACCTACGAGCAGTACTTC. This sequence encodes CASSYASGGSSLTYEQYF.

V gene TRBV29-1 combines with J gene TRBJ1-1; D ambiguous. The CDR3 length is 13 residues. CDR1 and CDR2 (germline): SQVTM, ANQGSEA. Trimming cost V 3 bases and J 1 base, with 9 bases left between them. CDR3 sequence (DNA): TGCAGCGTTGACGAAACGGGGAACACTGAAGCTTTCTTT. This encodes CSVDETGNTEAFF.

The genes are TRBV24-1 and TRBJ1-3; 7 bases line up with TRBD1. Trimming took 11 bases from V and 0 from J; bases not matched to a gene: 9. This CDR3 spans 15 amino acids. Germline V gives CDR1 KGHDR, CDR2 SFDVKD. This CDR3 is CARKGQLPSGNTIYF. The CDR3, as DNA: TGTGCCAGGAAGGGACAGCTACCCTCTGGAAACACCATATATTTT.

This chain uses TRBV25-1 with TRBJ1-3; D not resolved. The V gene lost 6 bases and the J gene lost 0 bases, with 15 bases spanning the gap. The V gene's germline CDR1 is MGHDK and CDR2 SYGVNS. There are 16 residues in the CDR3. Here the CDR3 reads CASSPAGSFSGNTIYF. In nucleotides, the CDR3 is TGTGCCAGCAGCCCTGCGGGGTCCTTCTCTGGAAACACCATATATTTT. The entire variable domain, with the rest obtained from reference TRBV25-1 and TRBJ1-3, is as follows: EADIYQTPRYLVIGTGKKITLECSQTMGHDKMYWYQQDPGMELHLIHYSYGVNSTEKGDLSSESTVSRIRTEHFPLTLESARPSHTSQYLCASSPAGSFSGNTIYFGEGSWLTVV.

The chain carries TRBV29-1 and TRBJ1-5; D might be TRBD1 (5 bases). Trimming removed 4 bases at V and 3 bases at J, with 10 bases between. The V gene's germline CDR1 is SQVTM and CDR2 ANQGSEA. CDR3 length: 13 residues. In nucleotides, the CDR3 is TGCAGCGTTGCAAGGGGAACCAATCAGCCCCAGCATTTT. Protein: CSVARGTNQPQHF.

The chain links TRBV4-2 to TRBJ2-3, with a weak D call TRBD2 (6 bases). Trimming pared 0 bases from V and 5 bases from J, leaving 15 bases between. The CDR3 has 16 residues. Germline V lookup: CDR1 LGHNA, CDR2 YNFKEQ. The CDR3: CASSQDRGTWGDTQYF. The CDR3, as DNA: TGTGCCAGCAGCCAAGACCGCGGGACCTGGGGAGATACGCAGTATTTT.

CDR3 in DNA: TGTGCCAGCAGTCCCCCTGCAGCGGCCTATGGCTACACCTTC. It encodes CASSPPAAAYGYTF. The chain couples TRBV28 to TRBJ1-2, with D uncertain. This CDR3 has 14 residues. Germline loops: CDR1 MDHEN, CDR2 SYDVKM. V gave up 5 bases and J gave up 4 bases, with 14 bases separating them.

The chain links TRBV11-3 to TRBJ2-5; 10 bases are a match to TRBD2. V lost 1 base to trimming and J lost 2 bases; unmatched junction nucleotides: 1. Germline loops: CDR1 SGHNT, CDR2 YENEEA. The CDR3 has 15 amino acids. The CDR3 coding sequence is TGTGCCAGCAGCTTAGGAGCGGGGGGGCAAGAGACCCAGTACTTC. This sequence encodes CASSLGAGGQETQYF.

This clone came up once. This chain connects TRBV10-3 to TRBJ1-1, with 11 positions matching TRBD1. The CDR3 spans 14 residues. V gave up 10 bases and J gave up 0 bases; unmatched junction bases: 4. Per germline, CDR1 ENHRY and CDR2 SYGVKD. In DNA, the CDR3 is TGTGCCACACGGGACAGGGGGGTGAACACTGAAGCTTTCTTT. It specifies CATRDRGVNTEAFF.

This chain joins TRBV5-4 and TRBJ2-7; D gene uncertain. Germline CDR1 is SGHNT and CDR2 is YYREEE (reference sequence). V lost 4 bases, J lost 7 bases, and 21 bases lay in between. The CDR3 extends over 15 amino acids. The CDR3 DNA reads TGTGCCAGCAGCCCGAAAGCCGCAGGTACTCGGGAGCAGTACTTC. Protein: CASSPKAAGTREQYF.

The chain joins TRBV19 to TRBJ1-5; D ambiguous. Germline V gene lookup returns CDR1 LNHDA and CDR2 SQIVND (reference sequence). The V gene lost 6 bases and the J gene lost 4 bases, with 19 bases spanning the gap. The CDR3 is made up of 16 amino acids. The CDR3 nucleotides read TGTGCCAGTAGATCATCCGTCGACAATCGTAATCAGCCCCAGCATTTT. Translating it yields CASRSSVDNRNQPQHF.

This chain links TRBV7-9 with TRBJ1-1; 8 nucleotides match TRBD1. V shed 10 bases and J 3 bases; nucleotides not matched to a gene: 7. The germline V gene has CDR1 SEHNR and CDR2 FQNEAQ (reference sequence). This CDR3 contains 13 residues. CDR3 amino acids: CATDRGRDTEAFF. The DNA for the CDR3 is TGTGCCACCGACAGGGGACGCGACACTGAAGCTTTCTTT.

CDR3 residues: CASSVVTGIGGGEQFF. The DNA for the CDR3 is TGTGCCAGCAGCGTAGTTACAGGGATAGGTGGGGGTGAGCAGTTCTTC. The rearrangement joins TRBV9 to TRBJ2-1, with D tentatively TRBD1 (6 bases). V gave up 0 bases and J gave up 9 bases, with 19 bases separating them. This CDR3 has 16 amino acids. Looked up from germline, CDR1 is SGDLS and CDR2 is YYNGEE.

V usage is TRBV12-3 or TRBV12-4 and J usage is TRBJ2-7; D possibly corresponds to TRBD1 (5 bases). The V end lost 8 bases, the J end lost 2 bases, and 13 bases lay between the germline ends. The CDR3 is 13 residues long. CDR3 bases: TGTGCCAGCGCTACAGGCGCAGCCTACGAGCAGTACTTC. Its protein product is CASATGAAYEQYF.

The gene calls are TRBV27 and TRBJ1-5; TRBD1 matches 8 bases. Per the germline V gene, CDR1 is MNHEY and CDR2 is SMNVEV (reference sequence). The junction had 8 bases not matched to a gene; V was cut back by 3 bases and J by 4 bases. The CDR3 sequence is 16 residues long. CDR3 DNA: TGTGCCAGCAGTTTGGCTTTTGGGGACAGGAATCAGCCCCAGCATTTT. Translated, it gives CASSLAFGDRNQPQHF.

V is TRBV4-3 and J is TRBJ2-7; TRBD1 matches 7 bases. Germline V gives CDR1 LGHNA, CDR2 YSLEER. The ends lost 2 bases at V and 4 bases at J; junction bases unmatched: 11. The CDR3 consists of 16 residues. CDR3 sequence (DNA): TGCGCCAGCAGCCAAATCCTCGGGACAGAGATGTACGAGCAGTACTTC. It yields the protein CASSQILGTEMYEQYF.